This is a list of T cell receptor beta chains from one sample in a study of cytomegalovirus exposure and HLA in healthy donors. Clones were read by immunoSEQ multiplex PCR, and TCRdb kept only the in-frame ones, dropping some. This sample carries roughly 330,000 clones, approximately 86% of them seen once, and the ten largest clones take more than 0.9%. The sample consisted of PBMCs. These TCRs come from a woman aged 25-40 years in good health and CMV-seropositive. Each CDR3 is given with its conserved first and last residue. Each record gives: clone size, J gene, D gene, V gene, CDR3 protein, CDR3 DNA. D genes are given only for firm matches. Size values are once, few and many counts, or a class for expanded clones, and some rows have none.

>NA|TRBJ2-7|TRBD2|TRBV6-5
CASRSSGGAGIEQYF
TGTGCCAGCAGATCAAGCGGGGGGGCGGGAATCGAGCAGTACTTC
>NA|TRBJ1-2|NA|TRBV5-4
CASSFGGDGYTF
TGTGCCAGCAGCTTTGGGGGGGATGGCTACACCTTC
>NA|TRBJ2-7|TRBD2|TRBV28
CASTPGLAAYEQYF
TGTGCCAGCACCCCGGGACTAGCCGCATACGAGCAGTACTTC
>NA|TRBJ2-7|TRBD1|TRBV5-1
CASSSRDRGYEQYF
TGCGCCAGCAGCTCCCGGGACAGAGGCTACGAGCAGTACTTC
>once|TRBJ1-1|TRBD1|TRBV4-2
CASSQGQGAATEAFF
TGTGCCAGCAGCCAAGGGCAGGGGGCGGCCACTGAAGCTTTCTTT
>NA|TRBJ2-7|TRBD1|TRBV7-2
CASSSRDRGYEQYF
TGTGCCAGCAGCTCTCGGGACAGGGGTTACGAGCAGTACTTC
>few|TRBJ1-3|NA|TRBV11-3
CASSTRTEDTIYF
TGTGCCAGCAGCACCCGGACGGAGGACACCATATATTTT
>NA|TRBJ1-4|NA|TRBV27
CASRLGAGTSYEKLFF
TGTGCCAGCAGACTTGGCGCCGGGACATCGTACGAAAAACTGTTTTTT
>NA|TRBJ2-5|NA|TRBV28
CASSPRQGLGMETQYF
TGTGCCAGCAGTCCTCGACAGGGACTTGGTATGGAGACCCAGTACTTC
>NA|TRBJ1-2|NA|TRBV28
CASRPFPMEGYTF
TGTGCCAGCAGACCCTTCCCAATGGAAGGCTACACCTTC
>NA|TRBJ2-1|TRBD2|TRBV19
CASSMSLAGAVFF
TGTGCCAGTAGTATGTCGCTAGCGGGGGCGGTGTTCTTC
>few|TRBJ1-6|NA|TRBV18
CASSPDSLAPLHF
TGTGCCAGCTCACCAGACTCGTTGGCACCCCTCCACTTT
>NA|TRBJ2-1|TRBD2|TRBV6-5
CASSYGFSGTYNEQFF
TGTGCCAGCAGTTACGGGTTTAGCGGGACTTATAATGAGCAGTTCTTC
>NA|TRBJ2-1|NA|TRBV30
CAWNFGAEQFF
TGTGCCTGGAATTTCGGAGCTGAGCAGTTCTTC
>NA|TRBJ2-3|TRBD1|TRBV27
CASRWTGSDTQYF
TGTGCCAGCAGGTGGACAGGGTCAGATACGCAGTATTTT
>NA|TRBJ2-7|TRBD2|TRBV2
CASRDSGRINYEQYF
TGTGCCAGCAGGGATAGCGGGAGGATTAACTACGAGCAGTACTTC
>NA|TRBJ2-3|TRBD2|TRBV7-2
CASSLALAGAGDTQYF
TGTGCCAGCAGCCTAGCCCTAGCGGGGGCGGGGGATACGCAGTATTTT
>NA|TRBJ1-1|NA|TRBV7-2
CASSPLFDSNDTEAFF
TGTGCCAGCAGCCCGCTATTCGACAGTAACGACACTGAAGCTTTCTTT
>NA|TRBJ2-5|NA|TRBV20-1
CSGGIGETQYF
TGCAGTGGAGGGATTGGGGAGACCCAGTACTTC
>NA|TRBJ1-1|NA|TRBV4-2
CASSQDGEAFF
TGTGCCAGCAGCCAAGACGGTGAAGCTTTCTTT
>NA|TRBJ2-1|NA|TRBV29-1
CSARPPGNYNEQFF
TGCAGCGCCCGACCTCCGGGGAATTACAATGAGCAGTTCTTC
>NA|TRBJ1-2|NA|TRBV18
CASSPRAVGYTF
TGTGCCAGCTCACCGAGAGCTGTCGGCTACACCTTC
>NA|TRBJ1-2|NA|TRBV2
CASKQGDLYGYTF
TGTGCCAGCAAACAGGGTGACCTCTATGGCTACACCTTC
>NA|TRBJ2-7|TRBD1|TRBV28
CASSFLRGQGVYEQYF
TGTGCCAGCAGTTTCCTTCGGGGACAGGGGGTTTACGAGCAGTACTTC
>NA|TRBJ2-5|TRBD2|TRBV2
CASSPAGGPPGAQYF
TGTGCCAGCAGTCCAGCGGGGGGGCCTCCCGGGGCCCAGTACTTC
>NA|TRBJ2-7|NA|TRBV7-2
CASSLDFSHPSYEQYF
TGTGCCAGCAGCTTAGACTTCAGCCACCCTTCCTACGAGCAGTACTTC
>NA|TRBJ2-3|TRBD1|TRBV18
CASSPPGGHTDTQYF
TGTGCCAGCTCACCACCAGGGGGCCACACAGATACGCAGTATTTT
>NA|TRBJ1-1|NA|TRBV5-4
CASSFVGGTEAFF
TGTGCCAGCAGCTTCGTAGGGGGAACTGAAGCTTTCTTT
>NA|TRBJ1-5|NA|TRBV28
CASSLETYSNQPQHF
TGTGCCAGCAGTTTGGAGACTTATAGCAATCAGCCCCAGCATTTT
>NA|TRBJ1-2|TRBD1|TRBV7-9
CASSLVGGGGYGYTF
TGTGCCAGCAGCTTAGTTGGAGGGGGCGGCTATGGCTACACCTTC
>NA|TRBJ1-1|TRBD1|TRBV11-1
CASSLAGTGGITEAFF
TGTGCCAGCAGCTTAGCCGGGACAGGGGGTATCACTGAAGCTTTCTTT
>NA|TRBJ2-7|NA|TRBV7-7
CASTGPGSYEQYF
TGTGCCAGCACCGGACCTGGCTCCTACGAGCAGTACTTC
>NA|TRBJ1-5|NA|TRBV5-7
CASSLVWGGRNQPQHF
TGTGCCAGCAGCTTGGTGTGGGGAGGACGCAATCAGCCCCAGCATTTT
>NA|TRBJ2-1|TRBD1|TRBV9
CASSPGTVRRNEQFF
TGTGCCAGCAGTCCCGGGACAGTAAGACGCAATGAGCAGTTCTTC
>few|TRBJ1-6|TRBD1|TRBV9
CASSLGQGGFGALHF
TGTGCCAGCAGCCTAGGACAGGGCGGGTTTGGGGCCCTCCACTTT
>NA|TRBJ2-5|TRBD2|TRBV18
CASSPALGEGPETQYF
TGTGCCAGCTCACCCGCTCTGGGGGAGGGTCCAGAGACCCAGTACTTC
>NA|TRBJ1-2|NA|TRBV30
CAWKRDINYGYTF
TGTGCCTGGAAGAGAGACATCAACTATGGCTACACCTTC
>NA|TRBJ1-2|NA|TRBV20-1
CSAQDFGYTF
TGCAGTGCTCAAGACTTTGGCTACACCTTC
>NA|TRBJ2-1|TRBD1|TRBV9
CASRGTGDGDNEQFF
TGTGCCAGCAGAGGAACAGGGGATGGGGACAATGAGCAGTTCTTC
>NA|TRBJ2-7|NA|TRBV28
CASSFVRSTSYEQYF
TGTGCCAGCAGTTTTGTCAGGTCGACGTCCTACGAGCAGTACTTC
>NA|TRBJ1-2|NA|TRBV21-1
CASSPPRADYGYTF
TGTGCCAGCAGCCCTCCAAGGGCGGACTATGGCTACACCTTC
>NA|TRBJ2-3|NA|TRBV5-4
CASSLNLGGTDTQYF
TGTGCCAGCAGCCTTAATCTCGGGGGCACAGATACGCAGTATTTT
>NA|TRBJ2-7|TRBD2|TRBV7-2
CASSLGAGGPDEQYF
TGTGCCAGCAGCTTAGGGGCGGGAGGGCCGGATGAGCAGTACTTC